This is a list of T cell receptor beta chains from one sample in a study of siplizumab effects on memory and regulatory T cells. Repertoires were generated with immunoSEQ multiplex PCR, while TCRdb's copy carries only in-frame clones and drops some. The sample gives roughly 100,000 clones, under 95% of which show up once; 0.32% is in the top ten. The specimen sequenced was CD4+ T cells sorted from blood. Every receptor here comes from a human donor in good health. Both conserved end residues are part of each CDR3. Each record gives: clone size, V gene, CDR3 length, D gene, J gene, CDR3 DNA, CDR3 protein. D genes are given only for firm matches. Expanded clones get a size class; other rows say once, few or many, or leave the size out.

size: -; V: TRBV21-1; length: 18; D: -; J: TRBJ2-1; DNA: TGTGCCAGCAGCTCCACACCCCGGGACAGCCACTCCTACAATGAGCAGTTCTTC; CDR3: CASSSTPRDSHSYNEQFF
size: -; V: TRBV6-1; length: 15; D: -; J: TRBJ1-4; DNA: TGTGCCAGCAGCCCGTCAGGGAGAAATTGGGGAAAACTGTTTTTT; CDR3: CASSPSGRNWGKLFF
size: -; V: TRBV2; length: 14; D: -; J: TRBJ1-2; DNA: TGTGCCAGCAGTGCGGAGGGGCTAGGCTATGGCTACACCTTC; CDR3: CASSAEGLGYGYTF
size: -; V: TRBV7-2; length: 13; D: TRBD2; J: TRBJ2-7; DNA: TGTGCCAGCAGCATAGAGCTAGCGGGGGAGCAGTACTTC; CDR3: CASSIELAGEQYF
size: once; V: TRBV15; length: 14; D: -; J: TRBJ2-1; DNA: TGTGCCACCAGCAGAGATGTGGACCGAGGTGAGCAGTTCTTC; CDR3: CATSRDVDRGEQFF
size: -; V: TRBV21-1; length: 16; D: -; J: TRBJ2-7; DNA: TGTGCCAGCAGCAAAGTGCTGACTAGCGGGAGATTCGAGCAGTACTTC; CDR3: CASSKVLTSGRFEQYF
size: -; V: TRBV4-1; length: 15; D: TRBD1; J: TRBJ2-1; DNA: TGCGCCAGCAGCCCCCGGGGACAGGCCGGAACCGAGCAGTTCTTC; CDR3: CASSPRGQAGTEQFF
size: -; V: TRBV30; length: 13; D: TRBD1; J: TRBJ2-1; DNA: TGTGCCACCGGCGGACAGGGTCGAAATGAGCAGTTCTTC; CDR3: CATGGQGRNEQFF
size: -; V: TRBV19; length: 14; D: TRBD1; J: TRBJ2-2; DNA: TGTGCCAGTAGTACCACAGGGGGAACCGGGGAGCTGTTTTTT; CDR3: CASSTTGGTGELFF
size: once; V: TRBV7-2; length: 15; D: TRBD1; J: TRBJ2-7; DNA: TGTGCCAGCAGCAACAGGGGGTCCTTTCCGGGGGAGCAGTACTTC; CDR3: CASSNRGSFPGEQYF
size: -; V: TRBV5-4; length: 13; D: -; J: TRBJ1-4; DNA: TGTGCCAGCAGCTTGTTGGGGTCCGAAAAACTGTTTTTT; CDR3: CASSLLGSEKLFF
size: once; V: TRBV15; length: 13; D: TRBD1; J: TRBJ1-1; DNA: TGTGCCACCACCCAGGACAGGGGAACTGAAGCTTTCTTT; CDR3: CATTQDRGTEAFF
size: once; V: TRBV5-1; length: 15; D: TRBD2; J: TRBJ2-5; DNA: TGCGCCAGCAGCTTGTACGGGGGGGATGAAGAGACCCAGTACTTC; CDR3: CASSLYGGDEETQYF
size: -; V: TRBV5-1; length: 14; D: -; J: TRBJ2-2; DNA: TGCGCCAGCGCCCTTAGGTCTGGAATCGGGGAGCTGTTTTTT; CDR3: CASALRSGIGELFF
size: -; V: TRBV5-4; length: 16; D: -; J: TRBJ2-1; DNA: TGTGCCAGCAGCAAAAAGGGGGGCAGGGCCTACAATGAGCAGTTCTTC; CDR3: CASSKKGGRAYNEQFF
size: -; V: TRBV2; length: 13; D: TRBD1; J: TRBJ2-7; DNA: TGTGCCAGCAGGTCGACAGGGGCGGGCGAGCAGTACTTC; CDR3: CASRSTGAGEQYF
size: -; V: TRBV27; length: 12; D: -; J: TRBJ1-1; DNA: TGTGCCAGCAGTACAGTGGGCACTGAAGCTTTCTTT; CDR3: CASSTVGTEAFF
size: -; V: TRBV11-1; length: 14; D: -; J: TRBJ2-7; DNA: TGTGCCAGCAGCTTAGACAACCTTGACGGCGAGCAGTACTTC; CDR3: CASSLDNLDGEQYF
size: once; V: TRBV5-1; length: 19; D: TRBD2; J: TRBJ2-3; DNA: TGCGCCAGCAGCTTCCTGACTAGCGGGGGGGCCATTAGCGCAGATACGCAGTATTTT; CDR3: CASSFLTSGGAISADTQYF
size: -; V: TRBV5-6; length: 13; D: -; J: TRBJ1-2; DNA: TGTGCCAGCAGCTTGGCCACAGAATACGGCTACACCTTC; CDR3: CASSLATEYGYTF
size: few; V: TRBV5-4; length: 15; D: -; J: TRBJ1-3; DNA: TGTGCCAGCAGCTTGGGAGGAGGGGCTGGAAACACCATATATTTT; CDR3: CASSLGGGAGNTIYF
size: once; V: TRBV29-1; length: 13; D: -; J: TRBJ1-5; DNA: TGCAGCGTTGGACAAAATAGCAATCAGCCCCAGCATTTT; CDR3: CSVGQNSNQPQHF
size: once; V: TRBV28; length: 12; D: -; J: TRBJ1-2; DNA: TGTGCCAGCAGTTTAGGAGGCTATGGCTACACCTTC; CDR3: CASSLGGYGYTF
size: -; V: TRBV30; length: 13; D: -; J: TRBJ1-5; DNA: TGTGCCTGGGGGCAGGGGTATTATCAGCCCCAGCATTTT; CDR3: CAWGQGYYQPQHF
size: -; V: TRBV5-8; length: 14; D: -; J: TRBJ1-2; DNA: TGTGCCAGCAGCCCAACAGGAAAGCCCTATGGCTACACCTTC; CDR3: CASSPTGKPYGYTF
size: -; V: TRBV6-5; length: 15; D: -; J: TRBJ2-7; DNA: TGTGCCAGCAGTTACTCGGCGGGGGCGACCTACGAGCAGTACTTC; CDR3: CASSYSAGATYEQYF
size: -; V: TRBV19; length: 16; D: TRBD2; J: TRBJ2-1; DNA: TGTGCCAGTAGTATAGTGCGGACTAGCGGATACAATGAGCAGTTCTTC; CDR3: CASSIVRTSGYNEQFF
size: -; V: TRBV7-9; length: 15; D: -; J: TRBJ2-7; DNA: TGTGCCAGCAGCTTAGGGCAGGGGAGCTCCTACGAGCAGTACTTC; CDR3: CASSLGQGSSYEQYF